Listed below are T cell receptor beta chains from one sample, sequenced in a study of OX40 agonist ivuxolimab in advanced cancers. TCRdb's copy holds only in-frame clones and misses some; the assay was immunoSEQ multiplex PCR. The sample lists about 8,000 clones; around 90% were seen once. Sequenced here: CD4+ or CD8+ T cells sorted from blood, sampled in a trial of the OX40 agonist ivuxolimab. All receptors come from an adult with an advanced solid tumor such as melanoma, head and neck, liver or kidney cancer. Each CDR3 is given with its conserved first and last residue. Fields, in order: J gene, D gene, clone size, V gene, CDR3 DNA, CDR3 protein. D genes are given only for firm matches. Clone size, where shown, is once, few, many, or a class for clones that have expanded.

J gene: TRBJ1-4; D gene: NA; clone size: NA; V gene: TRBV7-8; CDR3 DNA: TGTGCCAGCAGCCCCGCGTCCGGATCCGCAACTAATGAAAAACTGTTTTTT; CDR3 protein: CASSPASGSATNEKLFF
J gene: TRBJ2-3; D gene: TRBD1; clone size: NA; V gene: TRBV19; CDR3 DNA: TGTGCCAGTAGCCTGACAGGGAGCACAGATACGCAGTATTTT; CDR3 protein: CASSLTGSTDTQYF
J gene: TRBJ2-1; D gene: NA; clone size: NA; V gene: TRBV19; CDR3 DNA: TGTGCCAGTAGTCCTGGCCGGACTTTCTCCAATGAGCAGTTCTTC; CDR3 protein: CASSPGRTFSNEQFF
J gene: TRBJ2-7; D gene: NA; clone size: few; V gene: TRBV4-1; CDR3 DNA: TGCGCCAGCAGCCAACAGGGCTACCCCTCCTACGAGCAGTACTTC; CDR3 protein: CASSQQGYPSYEQYF
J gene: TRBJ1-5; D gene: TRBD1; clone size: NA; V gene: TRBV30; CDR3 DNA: TGTGCCTGGGCGACAGGGAATCTCAATCAGCCCCAGCATTTT; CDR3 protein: CAWATGNLNQPQHF
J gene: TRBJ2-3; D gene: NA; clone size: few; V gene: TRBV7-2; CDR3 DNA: TGTGCCAGCAGCTTAGTGAGTGGAGCAATGCCAGATACGCAGTATTTT; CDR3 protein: CASSLVSGAMPDTQYF
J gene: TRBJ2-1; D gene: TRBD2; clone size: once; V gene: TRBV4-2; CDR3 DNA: TGTGCCAGCAGCCAAAATAGCGGGAGTTTGTATGAGCAGTTCTTC; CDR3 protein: CASSQNSGSLYEQFF
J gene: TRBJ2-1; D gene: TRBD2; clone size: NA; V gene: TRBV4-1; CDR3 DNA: TGCGCCAGCAGCCTCGCCCCTAGCGCGGGAGAAGAGCAGTTCTTC; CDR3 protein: CASSLAPSAGEEQFF
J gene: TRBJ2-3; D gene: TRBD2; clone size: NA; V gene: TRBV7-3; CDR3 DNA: TGTGCCAGCAGCTTAACCCCGGGGGGGACGCAGTATTTT; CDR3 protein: CASSLTPGGTQYF
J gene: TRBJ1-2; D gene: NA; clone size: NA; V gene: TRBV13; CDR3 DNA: TGTGCCTCAGCAGAGGGGGAGGTCTACACCTTC; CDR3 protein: CASAEGEVYTF
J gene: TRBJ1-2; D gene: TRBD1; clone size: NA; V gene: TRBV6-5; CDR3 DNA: TGTGCCAGCAGGGATCGACAGGGGAACTATGGCTACACCTTC; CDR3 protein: CASRDRQGNYGYTF
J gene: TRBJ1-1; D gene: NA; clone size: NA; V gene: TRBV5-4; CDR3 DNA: TGTGCCAGCAGCATAGGACGGGTGAACACTGAAGCTTTCTTT; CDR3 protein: CASSIGRVNTEAFF
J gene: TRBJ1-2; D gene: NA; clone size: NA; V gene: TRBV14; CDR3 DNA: TGTGCCAGCAGCCAACTCATAGGACAGACGGACTTC; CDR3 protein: CASSQLIGQTDF
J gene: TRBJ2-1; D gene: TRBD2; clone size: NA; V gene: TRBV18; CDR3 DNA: TGTGCCAGCTCACCACCCCTAGCGGGATATGAGCAGTTCTTC; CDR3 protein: CASSPPLAGYEQFF
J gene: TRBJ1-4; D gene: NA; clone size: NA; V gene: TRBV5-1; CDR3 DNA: TGCGCCAGCAGCTTCGAATCCAGGGATAAGGCTGAAAAACTGTTTTTT; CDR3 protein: CASSFESRDKAEKLFF
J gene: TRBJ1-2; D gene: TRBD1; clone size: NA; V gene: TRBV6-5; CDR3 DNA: TGTGCCAGCAGTAGGACAGGGGCCCTCTATGGCTACACCTTC; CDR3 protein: CASSRTGALYGYTF
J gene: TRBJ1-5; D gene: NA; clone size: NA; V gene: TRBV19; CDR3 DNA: TGTGCCAGTAGTACCGGATCTGGACAGTTCTATCAGCCCCAGCATTTT; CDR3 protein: CASSTGSGQFYQPQHF
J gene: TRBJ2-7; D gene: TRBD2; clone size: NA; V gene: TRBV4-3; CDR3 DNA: TGCGCCAGCAGCCGGGGGACTAGCGGTGGCACCTACGAGCAGTACTTC; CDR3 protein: CASSRGTSGGTYEQYF
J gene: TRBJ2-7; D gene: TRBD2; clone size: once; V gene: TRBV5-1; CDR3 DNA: TGCGCCAGCAGGAGGACTAGCGGGAGCTCCTACGAGCAGTACTTC; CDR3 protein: CASRRTSGSSYEQYF
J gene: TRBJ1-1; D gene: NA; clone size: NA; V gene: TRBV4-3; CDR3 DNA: TGCGCCAGCAGCCGGGATGGTGGCGAGAACACTGAAGCTTTCTTT; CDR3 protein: CASSRDGGENTEAFF
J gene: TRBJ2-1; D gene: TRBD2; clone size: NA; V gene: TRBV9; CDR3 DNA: TGTGCCAGCAGGGGACTAGCGGGAGTGGAGCAGTTCTTC; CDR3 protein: CASRGLAGVEQFF
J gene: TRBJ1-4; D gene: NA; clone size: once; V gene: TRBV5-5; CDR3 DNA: TGTGCCAGCAGCTTGAGGGGCACAGAGAATGAAAAACTGTTTTTT; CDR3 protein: CASSLRGTENEKLFF